This T cell receptor beta chain is from a study of blood T cell repertoires in COVID-19. The overall study: Italy, Spain and the United States were the sources of the convalescent and acute COVID-19 samples. PBMCs, B-cell-depleted T cells, or T cells provided the cDNA or gDNA that made up the material.

Membership in each cohort depended on participant-reported clinical history. Participants in the exposed group had met a COVID-19 case in the 2 weeks before joining the study. The CDR3 is 16 amino acids. Per germline, CDR1 PRHDT and CDR2 FYEKMQ (reference sequence). The J segment lost 4 bases and the V segment lost 4 bases, leaving 7 bases of the junction unmatched. Assay used: immunoSEQ multiplex PCR; TCRdb lists only in-frame clones, some missing. The sample has approximately 220,000 clones; nearly 90% are singletons. Sample: PBMCs or T cells enriched from blood (not recorded which). This chain connects TRBV13 to TRBJ2-2; 9 bases line up with TRBD2. The clonotype comes from a man younger than 40 who had been exposed to COVID-19. The CDR3 reads CASSSIAGEGTGELFF. CDR3 sequence (DNA): TGTGCCAGCAGCTCAATAGCGGGGGAAGGCACCGGGGAGCTGTTTTTT.